The present TCR beta chain was sequenced within a study of cytomegalovirus exposure and HLA in healthy donors. About the research overall: Of 398 genotyped donors, roughly 80% clustered with self-reported Caucasian donors.

Study-level findings and limits: Previously analyzed data showed that most TCR beta V segments were productive at a frequency of about 90% or about 30%. Versus the approximately 700-donor mean, an Asian-associated ancestry cluster reportedly showed fewer N-insertions in a later analysis.

Per germline, CDR1 SGHNT and CDR2 YENEEA. The CDR3 runs to 14 residues. V trimming: 3 bases; J trimming: 6 bases; junction bases outside the gene matches: 1. With respect to this clone: Its target is not known.

PCR involved 60 Vbeta and 13 Jbeta primers. Method: immunoSEQ multiplex PCR; TCRdb's copy keeps in-frame clones and lacks some. The repertoire has 180,000 or so clones, 82% of them found once; the top ten carry about 0.092%. This TCR derives from a boy younger than 10 in good health and CMV-seronegative. This chain links TRBV11-3 with TRBJ2-1, with TRBD2 matching 11 bases. Sequencing was done on a sample of PBMCs. The CDR3 DNA reads as TGTGCCAGCAGCTTTAGCGGGGGGGCCAATGAGCAGTTCTTC. It codes for CASSFSGGANEQFF.